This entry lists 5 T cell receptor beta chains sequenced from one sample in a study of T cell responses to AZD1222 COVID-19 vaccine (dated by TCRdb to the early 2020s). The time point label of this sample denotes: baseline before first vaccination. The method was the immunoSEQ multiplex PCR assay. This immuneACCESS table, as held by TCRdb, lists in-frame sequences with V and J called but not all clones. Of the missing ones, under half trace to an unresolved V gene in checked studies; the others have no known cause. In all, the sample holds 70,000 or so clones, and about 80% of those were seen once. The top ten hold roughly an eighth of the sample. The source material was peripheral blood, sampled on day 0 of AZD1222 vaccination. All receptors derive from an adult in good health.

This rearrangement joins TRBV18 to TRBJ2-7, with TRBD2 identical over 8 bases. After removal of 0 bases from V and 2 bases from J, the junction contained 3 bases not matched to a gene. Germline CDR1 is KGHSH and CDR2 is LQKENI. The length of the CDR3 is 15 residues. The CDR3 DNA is TGTGCCAGCTCACCACCGGCGGGGGGACCCTACGAGCAGTACTTC. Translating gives CASSPPAGGPYEQYF. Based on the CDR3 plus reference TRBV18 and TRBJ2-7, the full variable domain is NAGVMQNPRHLVRRRGQEARLRCSPMKGHSHVYWYRQLPEEGLKFMVYLQKENIIDESGMPKERFSAEFPKEGPSILRIQQVVRGDSAAYFCASSPPAGGPYEQYFGPGTRLTVT.

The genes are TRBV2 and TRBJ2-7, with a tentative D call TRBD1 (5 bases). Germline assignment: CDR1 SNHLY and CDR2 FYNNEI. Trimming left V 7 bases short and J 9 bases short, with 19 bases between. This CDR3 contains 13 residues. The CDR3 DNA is TGTGCCAGCACCGATGGGGCCACCCGCGGGCAGTACTTC. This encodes CASTDGATRGQYF.

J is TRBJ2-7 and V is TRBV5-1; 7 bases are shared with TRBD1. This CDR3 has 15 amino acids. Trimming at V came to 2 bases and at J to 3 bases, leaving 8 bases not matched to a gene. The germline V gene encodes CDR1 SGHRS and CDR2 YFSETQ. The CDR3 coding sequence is TGCGCCAGCAGCTTTAACGGACAGGTACTCTACGAGCAGTACTTC. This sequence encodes CASSFNGQVLYEQYF.

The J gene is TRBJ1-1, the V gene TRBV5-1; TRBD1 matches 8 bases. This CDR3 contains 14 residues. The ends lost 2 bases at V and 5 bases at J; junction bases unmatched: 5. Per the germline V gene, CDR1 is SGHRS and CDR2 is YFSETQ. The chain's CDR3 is CASSFQGAQTEAFF. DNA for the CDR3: TGCGCCAGCAGCTTTCAGGGGGCGCAGACTGAAGCTTTCTTT.

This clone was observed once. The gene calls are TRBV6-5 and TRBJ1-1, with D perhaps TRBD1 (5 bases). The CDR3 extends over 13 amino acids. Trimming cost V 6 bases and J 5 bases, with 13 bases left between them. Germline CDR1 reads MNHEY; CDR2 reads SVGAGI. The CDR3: CASSAGYWTEAFF. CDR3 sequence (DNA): TGTGCCAGCAGCGCAGGGTATTGGACTGAAGCTTTCTTT.